This T cell receptor beta chain derives from a study of tumor-infiltrating lymphocytes in primary liver carcinoma. Using a constant-region primer together with ProtoScript II reverse transcriptase, TCR beta cDNA was made from around 0.55 ug of total RNA. Amplification in three nested multiplex PCR rounds with slightly modified ARM-PCR gave rise to TCR beta libraries. Both of the initial two PCR rounds ran for 10 cycles and employed TRBV1-TRBV30 forward primers alongside a C-beta reverse primer. TCRdb independently ran MiXCR on the multiplex PCR reads; one entry per CDR3 protein. The data contain approximately 92,000 distinct CDR3 sequences, roughly 70% of them singletons. The CDR3 is made up of 13 amino acids. As concerns this clonotype: The junction and the germline gene differ at one end; a read error may be behind it.

Co-extraction yielded RNA and DNA from 20-30 mg of unsorted bulk tissue. The receptor was isolated from a man aged 35-49 years with primary liver carcinoma and hepatitis B virus infection. The sequenced sample consisted of tumor-adjacent normal liver tissue. The V call is TRBV12-3 or TRBV12-4, the J call TRBJ2-1, with TRBD2 as a possible D gene (5 bases). The CDR3, as DNA: TGTGCTAGCAGTTCTACAAGAGGGAATGAGCAGTTCTTC. Translated, it gives CASSSTRGNEQFF.